This TCR beta chain is from a study of tumor and adjacent non-tumor tissue in lung cancer. Study-level information: The patients, around 11 men and 4 to 6 women, were about 30 to 85 with stage I to III disease.

Ten or more counts support this clonotype. The junction departs from the called germline gene at one end, perhaps through a read error. There are 11 residues in the CDR3. Germline CDR1 reads MNHEY; CDR2 reads SVGEGT. A modified ARM-PCR protocol with three rounds of nested PCR amplified TCRbeta. One entry per CDR3 protein results from TCRdb running MiXCR on the multiplex PCR reads. The sample holds approximately 70,000 distinct CDR3 sequences, around 73% seen once. The template was RNA from unsorted bulk tissue. The sample comprised lung tumor tissue. The sequence came from a man in his fifties or sixties with non-small cell lung cancer. The V call is TRBV6-2 or TRBV6-3, the J call TRBJ1-3; TRBD1 matches at 7 bases. CDR3 sequence: CASGSGTDASF. The CDR3 bases are TGTGCCAGCGGCTCCGGGACAGATGCTTCTTTT.